Shown below are 20 T cell receptor beta chains from a single sample sequenced in a study of TIL therapy for anti-PD-1-resistant metastatic lung cancer. Stated time point: pre-treatment sample, taken before nivolumab and TIL therapy. The immunoSEQ assay was v3. The assay was immunoSEQ multiplex PCR, and TCRdb's table has in-frame clones only and misses some. Of 50,000 to 70,000 clones in the sample, about 69% are singletons; the top ten hold around 6.6%. The sequences come from blood, collected at baseline. All receptors come from a person between 30 and 80 years old with non-small cell lung cancer.

The rearrangement joins TRBV7-2 to TRBJ2-1; D is uncertain. This CDR3 has 10 residues. Germline CDR1 reads SGHTA; CDR2 reads FQGNSA. The V gene lost 8 bases and the J gene lost 9 bases, with 8 bases spanning the gap. DNA of the CDR3: TGTGCCAGCGGATCGTCTGAGCAGTTCTTC. Its translation is CASGSSEQFF.

The genes are TRBV19 and TRBJ2-7; 9 bases map to TRBD1. V was pared by 3 bases and J by 2 bases, with 2 bases of the junction left unmatched. This CDR3 region has 14 residues. Per the germline V gene, CDR1 is LNHDA and CDR2 is SQIVND (reference sequence). In nucleotides, the CDR3 is TGTGCCAGTAGTATCCGGGACAGGGCCTACGAGCAGTACTTC. It is translated as CASSIRDRAYEQYF.

This clone was seen ten or more times. This chain connects TRBV5-1 to TRBJ1-1; 8 bases line up with TRBD1. This CDR3 has 12 residues. Germline-derived CDR1 and CDR2 are SGHRS and YFSETQ. V lost 4 bases, J lost 11 bases, and 7 bases stayed unmatched. CDR3 coding DNA: TGCGCCAGCAGCCCAGGACAGGGCCGCGCTTTCTTT. This codes for CASSPGQGRAFF. Supplemented by reference TRBV5-1 and TRBJ1-1, the full variable domain reads KAGVTQTPRYLIKTRGQQVTLSCSPISGHRSVSWYQQTPGQGLQFLFEYFSETQRNKGNFPGRFSGRQFSNSRSEMNVSTLELGDSALYLCASSPGQGRAFFGQGTRLTVV.

The chain recombines TRBV7-9 with TRBJ2-1; D uncertain. V was cut by 5 bases and J by 0 bases, with 14 bases left in between. The CDR3 sequence is 16 residues long. Looked up from germline, CDR1 is SEHNR and CDR2 is FQNEAQ (reference sequence). CDR3 bases: TGTGCCAGCAGCCCTGCCTCGGGCAGCTCCTACAATGAGCAGTTCTTC. Amino acid sequence: CASSPASGSSYNEQFF.

The gene calls are TRBV2 and TRBJ1-2, with D uncertain. The CDR3 extends over 12 amino acids. Per the germline V gene, CDR1 is SNHLY and CDR2 is FYNNEI. Trimming left V 3 bases short and J 2 bases short, with 4 bases between. The CDR3 sequence is CASSEANYGYTF. DNA of the CDR3: TGTGCCAGCAGTGAGGCGAACTATGGCTACACCTTC.

V and J are TRBV27 and TRBJ2-3, with D unclear. The V gene lost 2 bases and the J gene lost 1 base, with 16 bases spanning the gap. The CDR3 runs to 17 residues. CDR1 and CDR2 from the germline V gene are MNHEY and SMNVEV (reference sequence). Written as DNA, the CDR3 is TGTGCCAGCAGTTTAAGACCTCCCTTTGTCGGCACAGATACGCAGTATTTT. Protein: CASSLRPPFVGTDTQYF.

The J gene is TRBJ2-7, the V gene TRBV6-5; D not resolved. Germline V gene lookup returns CDR1 MNHEY and CDR2 SVGAGI. V lost 0 bases and J 2 bases, leaving 8 bases between the germline ends. CDR3 length equals 14 residues. This CDR3 reads CASSYSSGPYEQYF. CDR3 in DNA: TGTGCCAGCAGTTACTCGTCCGGTCCCTACGAGCAGTACTTC.

This clone was detected a few times. This chain connects TRBV10-3 to TRBJ1-2; 11 bases are a match to TRBD1. V was pared by 6 bases and J by 7 bases, with 13 bases of the junction left unmatched. The CDR3 sequence is 16 residues long. The germline gives CDR1 ENHRY, CDR2 SYGVKD. The CDR3 sequence is CAISAGTGGNGTGYTF. The CDR3 DNA is TGTGCCATCAGCGCCGGGACAGGGGGGAACGGTACTGGCTACACCTTC.

This clone appeared a few times. The gene calls are TRBV28 and TRBJ1-2, with TRBD1 matching 10 bases. CDR1 and CDR2 from the germline V gene are MDHEN and SYDVKM. Losses at the gene ends were 4 bases for V and 5 bases for J; bases not matched to a gene: 10. The CDR3 has 16 amino acids. The DNA for the CDR3 is TGTGCCAGCAGTTCCGGACAGGGGGGGCGGTTATATGGCTACACCTTC. This codes for CASSSGQGGRLYGYTF.

J is TRBJ2-1 and V is TRBV6-5, with 11 bases identical to TRBD2. V lost 6 bases to trimming and J lost 6 bases; unmatched junction nucleotides: 7. CDR1 and CDR2 (germline): MNHEY, SVGAGI. This CDR3 comprises 15 residues. The CDR3 DNA reads TGTGCCAGCAGCCTCCCGGGACTAGCGGCCAATGAGCAGTTCTTC. This sequence encodes CASSLPGLAANEQFF.

CDR3 loop: CASKKGTGTYEQYF. CDR3 DNA: TGTGCCAGCAAGAAGGGGACAGGGACCTACGAGCAGTACTTC. The V call is TRBV2, the J call TRBJ2-7; 9 positions agree with TRBD1. Germline V gene sequence: CDR1 SNHLY, CDR2 FYNNEI. The CDR3 sequence is 14 residues long. The trim removed 7 bases at V and 2 bases at J, leaving 6 bases unmatched.

The rearrangement uses TRBV28 and TRBJ1-2; D gene ambiguous. The germline V and J ends were trimmed by 4 bases and 8 bases, with 17 bases remaining between them. Germline lookup yields CDR1 MDHEN and CDR2 SYDVKM. The CDR3 has 14 residues. For the CDR3, the DNA is TGTGCCAGCAGTTCCCCGTTAACGGTCTACGGCTACACCTTC. This translates into CASSSPLTVYGYTF.

V gene TRBV7-9 combines with J gene TRBJ2-3; no clear D. CDR1 is SEHNR and CDR2 is FQNEAQ in the germline V gene (reference sequence). There are 14 residues in the CDR3. The V end was cut by 11 bases, the J end by 4 bases, with 19 bases between. CDR3 sequence (DNA): TGTGCCCCCTCCCCCCTCCGTTCCCCAGATACGCAGTATTTT. This encodes CAPSPLRSPDTQYF. Using reference TRBV7-9 and TRBJ2-3 for the parts outside the CDR3, the full variable domain is DTGVSQNPRHKITKRGQNVTFRCDPISEHNRLYWYRQTLGQGPEFLTYFQNEAQLEKSRLLSDRFSAERPKGSFSTLEIQRTEQGDSAMYLCAPSPLRSPDTQYFGPGTRLTVL.

V is TRBV5-1 and J is TRBJ2-7; possibly TRBD1 for D (5 bases). Germline V gene sequence: CDR1 SGHRS, CDR2 YFSETQ. V was trimmed by 4 bases and J by 3 bases, leaving 20 bases between them. The CDR3 contains 16 residues. CDR3 nucleotides: TGCGCCAGCAGCCCCTACTCGCTGACAGTGGGCTACGAGCAGTACTTC. Translation: CASSPYSLTVGYEQYF.

This chain connects TRBV7-8 to TRBJ2-1, with TRBD2 matching 11 bases. Trimming cost V 0 bases and J 8 bases; bases outside gene matches: 3. The germline V gene encodes CDR1 SGHVS and CDR2 FQNEAQ. There are 15 residues in the CDR3. The CDR3 nucleotides are TGTGCCAGCAGCTTAGCACTAGCGGGAGATGATGAGCAGTTCTTC. Protein sequence: CASSLALAGDDEQFF.

The chain is built from TRBV30 and TRBJ2-1; 15 nucleotides agree with TRBD2. From germline, CDR1 is GTSNPN and CDR2 SVGIG (reference sequence). V dropped 5 bases and J dropped 8; count of bases not matched to a gene: 7. This CDR3 is 15 amino acids long. The CDR3 sequence is CAWRGLAGGLDEQFF. Here the CDR3 DNA reads TGTGCCTGGCGCGGACTAGCGGGAGGGTTAGATGAGCAGTTCTTC.

The chain has TRBV27 and TRBJ2-6, with 8 bases matching TRBD1. This CDR3 region has 15 residues. With V trimmed by 5 bases and J by 2 bases, 2 bases remained unmatched. Germline CDR1 is MNHEY and CDR2 is SMNVEV (reference sequence). The CDR3 is CASSRTGTGANVLTF. The DNA for the CDR3 is TGTGCCAGCAGTCGGACAGGGACTGGGGCCAACGTCCTGACTTTC.

The rearrangement joins TRBV5-4 to TRBJ2-1, with TRBD1 matching 7 bases. CDR1 and CDR2 from the germline V gene are SGHNT and YYREEE (reference sequence). This CDR3 contains 16 residues. V trimming: 5 bases; J trimming: 4 bases; junction bases outside the gene matches: 12. CDR3 protein: CASSWTGTAIYNEQFF. CDR3 in DNA: TGTGCCAGCAGTTGGACCGGGACAGCAATATACAATGAGCAGTTCTTC. The full variable domain, in which reference TRBV5-4 and TRBJ2-1 provide the parts outside the CDR3, is ETGVTQSPTHLIKTRGQQVTLRCSSQSGHNTVSWYQQALGQGPQFIFQYYREEENGRGNFPPRFSGLQFPNYSSELNVNALELDDSALYLCASSWTGTAIYNEQFFGPGTRLTVL.

This clone was counted only a few times. The V gene is TRBV27, the J gene TRBJ2-5, with TRBD2 matching over 7 bases. The V gene end was trimmed by 6 bases and the J gene end by 5 bases; junction bases not matched to a gene: 18. The CDR3 consists of 17 residues. CDR1 is MNHEY and CDR2 is SMNVEV in the germline V gene (reference sequence). The CDR3 sequence: CASSPSRRDYLGETQYF. The CDR3 DNA reads as TGTGCCAGCAGCCCCTCGAGGCGGGACTACCTTGGGGAGACCCAGTACTTC.

This chain connects TRBV25-1 to TRBJ1-1; 7 bases match TRBD1. CDR3 size: 15 residues. J lost 4 bases, V lost 4 bases, and 9 bases had no gene match. CDR1 MGHDK and CDR2 SYGVNS come from the germline V gene. Here the CDR3 DNA reads TGTGCCAGCAGTGGAAAGGGGGCCGGGAGCACTGAAGCTTTCTTT. Translation gives CASSGKGAGSTEAFF. The full variable domain, its missing parts supplied by reference TRBV25-1 and TRBJ1-1, is EADIYQTPRYLVIGTGKKITLECSQTMGHDKMYWYQQDPGMELHLIHYSYGVNSTEKGDLSSESTVSRIRTEHFPLTLESARPSHTSQYLCASSGKGAGSTEAFFGQGTRLTVV.